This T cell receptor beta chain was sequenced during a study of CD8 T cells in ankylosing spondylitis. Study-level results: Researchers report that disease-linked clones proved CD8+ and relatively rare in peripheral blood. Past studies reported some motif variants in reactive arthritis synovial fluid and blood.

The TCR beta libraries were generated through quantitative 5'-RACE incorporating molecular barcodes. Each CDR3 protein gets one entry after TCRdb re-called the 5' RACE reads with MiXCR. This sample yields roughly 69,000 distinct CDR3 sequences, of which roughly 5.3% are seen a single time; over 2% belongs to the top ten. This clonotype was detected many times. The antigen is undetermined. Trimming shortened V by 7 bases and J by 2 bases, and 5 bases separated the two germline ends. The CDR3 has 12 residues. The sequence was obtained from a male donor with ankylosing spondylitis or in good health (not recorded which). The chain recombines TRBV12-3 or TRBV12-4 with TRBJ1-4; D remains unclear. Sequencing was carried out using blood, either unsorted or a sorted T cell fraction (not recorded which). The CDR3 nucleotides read TGTGCCAGCACTAGGACTAATGAAAAACTGTTTTTT. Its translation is CASTRTNEKLFF.